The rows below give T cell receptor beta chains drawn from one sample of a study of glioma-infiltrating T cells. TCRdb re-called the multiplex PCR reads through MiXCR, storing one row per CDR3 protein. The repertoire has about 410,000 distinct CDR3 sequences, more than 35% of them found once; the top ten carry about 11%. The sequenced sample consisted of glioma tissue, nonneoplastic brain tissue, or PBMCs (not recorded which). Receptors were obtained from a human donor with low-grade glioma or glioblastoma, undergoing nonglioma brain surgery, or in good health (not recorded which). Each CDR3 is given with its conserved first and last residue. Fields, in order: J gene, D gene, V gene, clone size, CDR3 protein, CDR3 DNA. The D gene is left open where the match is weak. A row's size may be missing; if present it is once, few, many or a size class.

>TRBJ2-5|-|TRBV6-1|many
CASGINQETQYF
TGTGCCAGCGGGATAAACCAAGAGACCCAGTACTTC
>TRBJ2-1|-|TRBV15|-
CATSRGPPGRSNEQFF
TGTGCCACCAGCAGAGGTCCTCCAGGGAGGTCTAATGAGCAGTTCTTC
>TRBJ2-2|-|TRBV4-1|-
CASSQDTFPGNTGELFF
TGCGCCAGCAGCCAAGATACTTTCCCCGGTAACACCGGGGAGCTGTTTTTT
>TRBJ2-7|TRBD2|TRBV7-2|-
CASSPGPRDYYEQYF
TGTGCCAGCAGCCCAGGACCCCGGGACTACTACGAGCAGTACTTC
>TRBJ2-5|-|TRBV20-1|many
CSALVGTQYF
TGCAGTGCCCTTGTTGGGACCCAGTACTTC
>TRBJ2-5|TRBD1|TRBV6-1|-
CASTFGTGSQETQYF
TGTGCCAGCACTTTCGGGACAGGGTCACAAGAGACCCAGTACTTC
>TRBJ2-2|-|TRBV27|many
CASSLVVFANTGELFF
TGTGCCAGCAGTTTAGTAGTTTTCGCGAACACCGGGGAGCTGTTTTTT
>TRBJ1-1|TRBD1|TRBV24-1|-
CATSGTGAGEAFF
TGTGCCACCAGTGGCACAGGGGCGGGTGAAGCTTTCTTT
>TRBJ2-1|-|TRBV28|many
CASSSGFSYNEQFF
TGTGCCAGCAGTTCAGGATTCTCCTACAATGAGCAGTTCTTC
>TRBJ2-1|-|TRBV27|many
CASSSPYSYNEQFF
TGTGCCAGCAGTTCACCCTACTCCTACAATGAGCAGTTCTTC
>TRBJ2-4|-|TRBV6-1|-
CASRPLGRNIQCF
TGTGCCAGCAGACCACTAGGCCGAAACATTCAGTGCTTC
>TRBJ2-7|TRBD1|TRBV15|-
CATSRDDGTGLYEQYF
TGTGCCACCAGCAGAGATGACGGGACAGGGCTCTACGAGCAGTACTTC
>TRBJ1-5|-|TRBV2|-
CASSERYSNQPQHF
TGTGCCAGCAGTGAGAGATATAGCAATCAGCCCCAGCATTTT
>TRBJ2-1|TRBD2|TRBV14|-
CASSHLMGLAGSFPSHNEQFF
TGTGCCAGCAGCCACCTAATGGGACTAGCGGGATCCTTCCCCTCCCACAATGAGCAGTTCTTC
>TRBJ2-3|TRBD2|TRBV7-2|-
CASSPKAGVTDTQYF
TGTGCCAGCAGCCCTAAAGCGGGAGTTACAGATACGCAGTATTTT
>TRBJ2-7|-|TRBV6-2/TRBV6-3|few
CASSYGLLQYF
TGTGCCAGCAGTTATGGACTTCTGCAGTACTTC
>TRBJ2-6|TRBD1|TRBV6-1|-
CASSVPTGRDTGANVLTF
TGTGCCAGCAGTGTCCCGACAGGGAGAGACACTGGGGCCAACGTCCTGACTTTC
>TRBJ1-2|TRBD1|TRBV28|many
CASRLGGAQGYTF
TGTGCCAGCCGTTTAGGGGGCGCTCAGGGCTACACCTTC
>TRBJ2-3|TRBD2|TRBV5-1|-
CASSEHRDYRTDTQYF
TGCGCCAGCAGCGAGCACCGGGACTATCGCACAGATACGCAGTATTTT
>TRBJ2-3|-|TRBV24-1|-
CATSDPTTVDTQYF
TGTGCCACCAGTGATCCTACGACAGTAGATACGCAGTATTTT
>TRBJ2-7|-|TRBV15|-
CATSREQRIYEQYF
TGTGCCACCAGCAGAGAACAGCGAATCTACGAGCAGTACTTC
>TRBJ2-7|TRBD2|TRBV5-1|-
CASSLAGSFYEQYF
TGCGCCAGCAGCTTAGCGGGATCCTTCTACGAGCAGTACTTC
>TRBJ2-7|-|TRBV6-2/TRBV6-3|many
CASSYPPHEQYF
TGTGCCAGCAGTTACCCCCCGCACGAGCAGTACTTC
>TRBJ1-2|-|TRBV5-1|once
CASNGASGDYGYTF
TGCGCCAGCAACGGCGCTTCAGGGGACTATGGCTACACCTTC
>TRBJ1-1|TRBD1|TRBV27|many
CASSLLGTGVLNTEAFF
TGTGCCAGCAGTTTATTGGGGACAGGGGTGTTAAACACTGAAGCTTTCTTT
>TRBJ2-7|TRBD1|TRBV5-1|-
CASSNRDREYEQHF
TGCGCCAGCAGCAACCGGGACAGGGAATACGAGCAGCACTTC
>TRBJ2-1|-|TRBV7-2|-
CASSSGRYEQFF
TGTGCCAGCAGCTCGGGACGATATGAGCAGTTCTTC
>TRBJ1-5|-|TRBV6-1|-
CTSSLWADSNQPQHF
TGTACCAGCAGCCTTTGGGCTGATAGCAATCAGCCCCAGCATTTT
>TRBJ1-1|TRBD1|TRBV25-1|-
CASTDRDRGLRTEAFF
TGTGCCAGCACTGATCGGGACAGGGGGCTGAGGACTGAAGCTTTCTTT
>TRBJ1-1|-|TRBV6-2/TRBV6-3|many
CASSQRTSAFF
TGTGCCAGCAGTCAACGGACGAGTGCTTTCTTT
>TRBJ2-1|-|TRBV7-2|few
CASSLGGRSNEQFF
TGTGCCAGCAGCTTAGGCGGGCGAAGCAATGAGCAGTTCTTC
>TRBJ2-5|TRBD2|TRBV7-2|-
CASSLFRLAGQETQYF
TGTGCCAGCAGCTTATTCCGACTAGCGGGCCAAGAGACCCAGTACTTC
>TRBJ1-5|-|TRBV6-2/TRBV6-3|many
CASSPPGPSVPQHF
TGTGCCAGCAGCCCCCCAGGGCCGAGCGTGCCCCAGCATTTT
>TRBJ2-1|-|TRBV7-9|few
CASSPGPPSYNEQFF
TGTGCCAGCAGCCCGGGCCCTCCCTCCTACAATGAGCAGTTCTTC
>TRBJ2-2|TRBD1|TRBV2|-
CASNLDRADTGELFF
TGTGCCAGCAACCTGGACAGGGCGGACACCGGGGAGCTGTTTTTT
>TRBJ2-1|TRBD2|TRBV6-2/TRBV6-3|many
CASTYDGLAGAPYNEQFF
TGTGCCAGCACCTACGACGGACTAGCGGGAGCCCCATACAATGAGCAGTTCTTC
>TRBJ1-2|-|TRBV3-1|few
CASSRWAYGYTF
TGTGCCAGCAGCCGCTGGGCGTATGGCTACACCTTC
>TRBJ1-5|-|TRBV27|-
CASSLLEGGRNQPQHF
TGTGCCAGCAGTTTACTGGAGGGCGGTCGCAATCAGCCCCAGCATTTT
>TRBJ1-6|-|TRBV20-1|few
CSASFATGSSPLHF
TGCAGTGCTAGTTTCGCTACAGGGTCTTCACCCCTCCACTTT
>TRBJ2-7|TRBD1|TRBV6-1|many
CASSGSGQGSYEQYF
TGTGCCAGCAGCGGTTCGGGACAGGGCTCCTACGAGCAGTACTTC
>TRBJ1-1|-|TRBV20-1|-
CSAVGRTVAFF
TGCAGCGCGGTGGGTCGCACTGTAGCCTTCTTT
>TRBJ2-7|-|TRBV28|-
CASSRAGLSEEYF
TGTGCCAGCAGTCGCGCCGGACTATCCGAGGAGTACTTC
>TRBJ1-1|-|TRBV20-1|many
CSARGPNTEAFF
TGCAGTGCTAGAGGCCCGAACACTGAAGCTTTCTTT
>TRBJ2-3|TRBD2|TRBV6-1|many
CASSASGYTDTQYF
TGTGCCAGCAGTGCTAGCGGGTACACAGATACGCAGTATTTT
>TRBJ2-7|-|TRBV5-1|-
CASSLDRRVTSYEQYF
TGCGCCAGCAGCTTGGATCGTAGGGTGACGTCCTACGAGCAGTACTTC
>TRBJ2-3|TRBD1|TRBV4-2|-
CASSALGTVTDTQYF
TGTGCCAGCAGCGCACTCGGGACAGTCACAGATACGCAGTATTTT
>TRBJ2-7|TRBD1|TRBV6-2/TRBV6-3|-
CATQPWTGVAYEQYF
TGTGCCACCCAGCCTTGGACAGGGGTGGCCTACGAGCAGTACTTC
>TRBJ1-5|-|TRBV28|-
CATNRDGNQPQHF
TGTGCCACCAACAGGGATGGCAATCAGCCCCAGCATTTT
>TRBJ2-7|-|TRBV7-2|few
CASRHPPLAYRVFDEQYF
TGTGCCAGCAGACACCCACCCCTTGCGTACAGGGTGTTCGACGAGCAGTACTTC
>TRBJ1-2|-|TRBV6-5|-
CASSYRTFSDGYTF
TGTGCCAGCAGTTACCGGACTTTCTCGGATGGCTACACCTTC
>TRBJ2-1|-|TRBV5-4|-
CASSAGLASMNEQFF
TGTGCCAGCAGCGCGGGATTAGCGAGTATGAATGAGCAGTTCTTC
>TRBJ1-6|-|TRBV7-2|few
CASSLGLNSPLHF
TGTGCCAGCAGCTTAGGCCTGAATTCACCCCTCCACTTT
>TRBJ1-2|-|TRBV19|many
CASSILSGGYTF
TGTGCCAGTAGTATCCTTTCGGGTGGCTACACCTTC
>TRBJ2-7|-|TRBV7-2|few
CASSLSFYRLYEQYF
TGTGCCAGCAGCTTAAGTTTCTACCGACTCTACGAGCAGTACTTC